The clone carrying this T cell receptor (beta chain) was detected once. Its cognate antigen is unknown. The data stem from a study of T cell responses to AZD1222 COVID-19 vaccine. Whole-study context: Second-dose intervals of approximately 4 or approximately 12 weeks were pooled.

Libraries were prepared by immunoSEQ multiplex PCR; TCRdb keeps only in-frame clonotypes and omits some of them. The sample carries around 120,000 clones, roughly 84% recorded once. Trimming left V 3 bases short and J 5 bases short, with 13 bases between. CDR1 KGHSY and CDR2 FQNENV come from the germline V gene. CDR3 size: 14 residues. Study outcomes and limitations: No repertoire was sampled before or during the peak T cell response, only after it. Along spike, vaccine-associated CD4 TCRs were found throughout, with dominance at 160-218 and 743-854. A mostly white British donor set with more females was recruited, and clonal diversity was possibly underestimated.

This TCR came from an adult in good health. The chain employs TRBV16 and TRBJ1-2; no clear D gene. The sequenced sample was peripheral blood, obtained on day 0 of AZD1222 vaccination. The CDR3, as DNA: TGTGCCAGCAGCCATGTTCCGAACGGGTATGGCTACACCTTC. Amino acid sequence: CASSHVPNGYGYTF.